These 9 T cell receptor beta chains share one sample of origin, sequenced in a study of regulatory T cells in long-lasting Graves disease. The sample's time point: persistent/refractory GD, antithyroid drugs over 5 years with positive TRAb. The TCR library was made from RNA that had been extracted from PBMCs in TRIzol. To make TCR beta libraries, researchers used iRepertoire HTBI primers and Arm-PCR of CDR3 regions. TCRdb reanalysed the multiplex PCR reads using MiXCR and keeps one entry per CDR3 protein. Of about 430,000 distinct CDR3 sequences in the sample, over 20% were seen once. The material was peripheral blood mononuclear cells (PBMCs), obtained when the disease was refractory, from a patient treated with antithyroid drugs. All receptors derive from a female donor with Graves disease.

This clonotype has at least ten counts. The V call is TRBV30, the J call TRBJ1-5; a weak D match, TRBD1 (5 bases). There are 13 residues in the CDR3. Deletions cut 1 base from V and 7 bases from J, with 11 bases between. CDR1 is GTSNPN and CDR2 is SVGIG in the germline V gene (reference sequence). The CDR3 protein is CAWSAQGGQPQHF. The CDR3 DNA sequence: TGTGCCTGGAGTGCGCAGGGCGGGCAGCCCCAGCATTTT.

This clonotype was seen a few times. This chain uses TRBV29-1 with TRBJ1-1; no firm D call. The CDR3 contains 10 residues. V lost 4 bases and J 6 bases, leaving 6 bases between the germline ends. The V gene's germline CDR1 is SQVTM and CDR2 ANQGSEA. CDR3 sequence reads: CSVGQPEAFF. The CDR3 DNA reads TGCAGCGTTGGACAACCTGAAGCTTTCTTT.

CDR3 residues: CTTTQSFVQWNGNTIYF. The CDR3, as DNA: TGTACCACCACCCAATCTTTCGTCCAGTGGAACGGAAACACCATATATTTT. This rearrangement joins TRBV10-3 to TRBJ1-3, with unresolved D. There are 17 residues in the CDR3. The germline gives CDR1 ENHRY, CDR2 SYGVKD.

About this clonotype itself: This may be a read error: a much more frequent sequence differs by one nucleotide. Without the conserved terminal phenylalanine or tryptophan, this CDR3 likely stems from a read error. CDR3 region: CASSLLRGSSYEQYL. CDR3 nucleotide sequence: TGTGCCAGCAGTCTCCTCAGGGGGAGCTCCTACGAGCAGTACCTC. The V and J genes are TRBV28 and TRBJ2-7; 7 bases are a match to TRBD1. Trimming at V came to 5 bases and at J to 0 bases, leaving 7 bases not matched to a gene. The CDR3 is 15 amino acids. The germline V gene has CDR1 MDHEN and CDR2 SYDVKM.

This clonotype has a count of ten or more. The V call is TRBV19, the J call TRBJ1-1; 7 bases agree with TRBD1. CDR3 length: 15 amino acids. Trimming cost V 8 bases and J 1 base; bases outside gene matches: 10. Germline loops: CDR1 LNHDA, CDR2 SQIVND (reference sequence). As DNA, the CDR3 is TGTGCCAGTGTCAAGGGGGCGCTGGGGAACACTGAAGCTTTCTTT. This translates into CASVKGALGNTEAFF.

This clonotype occurred many times. The rearrangement links TRBV27 to TRBJ1-5, with 8 nucleotides matching TRBD1. The CDR3 runs to 15 residues. The germline gives CDR1 MNHEY, CDR2 SMNVEV (reference sequence). Unmatched junction bases numbered 10, after V lost 5 bases and J lost 7 bases. The CDR3 is CASSTSGQGRQPQHF. In nucleotides, the CDR3 is TGTGCCAGCAGTACGTCAGGACAGGGCCGGCAGCCCCAGCATTTT.

This clonotype was detected ten times or more. The rearrangement uses TRBV2 and TRBJ2-5; 11 nucleotides match TRBD2. This CDR3 has 16 amino acids. V trimming: 2 bases; J trimming: 1 base; junction bases outside the gene matches: 3. Germline assignment: CDR1 SNHLY and CDR2 FYNNEI. DNA for the CDR3: TGTGCCAGCAGTGAAAGGCTAGCGGGAGGCCAAGAGACCCAGTACTTC. This translates into CASSERLAGGQETQYF.

This clonotype appeared once. The J gene is TRBJ2-2, the V gene TRBV24-1; no clear D. CDR1 is KGHDR and CDR2 is SFDVKD in the germline V gene. This CDR3 has 14 residues. V lost 7 bases and J 4 bases, leaving 12 bases between the germline ends. As DNA, the CDR3 is TGTGCCACCAGCTCGGGTTGGGTCACCGGGGAGCTGTTTTTT. Translation gives CATSSGWVTGELFF.

A note on this clonotype: This sequence may be a read error, since a much larger clone differs from it by one base. The CDR3 does not end in the conserved phenylalanine or tryptophan, so this is likely a read error. V is TRBV20-1 and J is TRBJ2-5, with 7 nucleotides matching TRBD2. V lost 3 bases to trimming and J lost 1 base; unmatched junction nucleotides: 2. From germline, CDR1 is DFQATT and CDR2 SNEGSKA (reference sequence). This CDR3 is built from 13 residues. The CDR3 bases are TGCAGTGCTAGGGGACTACGCCAAGAGACCCAGTACTCC. Its translation is CSARGLRQETQYS.